Presented here are 32 T cell receptor beta chains from one specimen sequenced in a study of blood T cells in healthy people across ages. The authors ran a second PCR of about 7 to 12 cycles using a sample-barcoded 5' primer and a J-beta primer mix. Each CDR3 protein is one row after TCRdb ran MiXCR on the 5' RACE reads. The repertoire holds 1.5 million to 2 million distinct CDR3 sequences, with roughly 52% as singletons. The sample consisted of blood. The receptors stem from a woman aged 40 to 49 in good health.

This clonotype has only a few counts. The V gene is TRBV6-5, the J gene TRBJ2-4, with D perhaps TRBD2 (5 bases). V lost 0 bases to trimming and J lost 7 bases, with 13 bases between them. The CDR3 extends over 15 amino acids. Germline values: CDR1 MNHEY, CDR2 SVGAGI. This chain's CDR3 is CASSYSTAGRNIQYF. The CDR3, as DNA: TGTGCCAGCAGTTACTCGACGGCGGGTCGGAACATTCAGTACTTC.

This chain uses TRBV4-3 with TRBJ2-5, with 13 nucleotides matching TRBD2. The V gene end was trimmed by 8 bases and the J gene end by 5 bases; junction bases not matched to a gene: 11. CDR1 and CDR2 from the germline V gene are LGHNA and YSLEER. The CDR3 has 16 residues. Written as DNA, the CDR3 is TGCGCCAGCCTAGGGACTAGCGGGGTTATCAGGGAGACCCAGTACTTC. This translates into CASLGTSGVIRETQYF.

The chain joins TRBV6-1 to TRBJ2-5; TRBD2 aligns across 9 bases. The CDR3 totals 12 residues. V was clipped by 7 bases and J by 11 bases; unmatched bases: 8. Germline V gives CDR1 MNHNS, CDR2 SASEGT. The CDR3 region has the DNA TGTGCCAGCACTAGCGGGGAGAGGGCTCAGTACTTC. Translation: CASTSGERAQYF.

The chain uses TRBV6-2 or TRBV6-3 and TRBJ2-7; D is unclear. Germline CDR1 is MNHEY and CDR2 is SVGEGT. This CDR3 is 13 amino acids long. With 7 bases removed from V and 0 bases from J, the gap between germline ends came to 10 bases. CDR3 sequence: CASTYTSSYEQYF. CDR3 in DNA: TGTGCCAGCACCTACACGAGCTCCTACGAGCAGTACTTC.

This clonotype was seen repeatedly, ten times or more. Relative to the germline gene, one junction end is altered; a read error may explain this. The rearrangement uses TRBV4-3 and TRBJ2-3, with D hard to call. The CDR3 is 13 residues long. Germline V gene sequence: CDR1 LGHNA, CDR2 YSLEER. The CDR3 loop reads CASSQVRTDTQYF. The CDR3 region has the DNA TGTGCCAGCAGCCAAGTCCGCACAGATACGCAGTATTTT.

With respect to this clonotype: The junction shows a germline mismatch at one end, possibly a read error. The chain couples TRBV5-1 to TRBJ2-7; D is possibly TRBD1 (6 bases). The CDR3 contains 13 residues. Germline CDR1 and CDR2: SGHRS and YFSETQ. This CDR3 reads CASSRDTSDEQYF. In nucleotides, the CDR3 is TGCGCCAGCAGCCGGGACACCTCCGACGAGCAGTACTTC.

There are a few counts of this clonotype. The V gene is TRBV25-1, the J gene TRBJ2-7; D is perhaps TRBD2 (6 bases). V was shortened by 5 bases and J by 2 bases, with 16 bases between the two germline ends. Germline CDR1 MGHDK, CDR2 SYGVNS. The length of the CDR3 is 15 residues. The CDR3 coding sequence is TGTGCCAGCAGTAAGTCCGGGACTGCGACCTACGAGCAGTACTTC. Translating it yields CASSKSGTATYEQYF.

This sequence joins TRBV25-1 and TRBJ2-5; D is unresolved. This CDR3 spans 16 amino acids. Trimming pared 5 bases from V and 2 bases from J, leaving 18 bases between. Per the germline V gene, CDR1 is MGHDK and CDR2 is SYGVNS. The CDR3 sequence is CASSPEWRREQETQYF. The CDR3 DNA sequence: TGTGCCAGCAGTCCCGAATGGCGGAGAGAACAAGAGACCCAGTACTTC.

This chain connects TRBV20-1 to TRBJ2-7, with 9 bases identical to TRBD1. This CDR3 is built from 15 residues. Germline CDR1 is DFQATT and CDR2 is SNEGSKA (reference sequence). V dropped 3 bases and J dropped 3; count of bases not matched to a gene: 9. The CDR3 DNA sequence: TGCAGTGCTAGGGAAATGGGACAGGGTGGCTACGAGCAGTACTTC. Protein sequence: CSAREMGQGGYEQYF.

The gene calls are TRBV7-2 and TRBJ2-1; no clear D gene. The germline V gene encodes CDR1 SGHTA and CDR2 FQGNSA. Trimming took off 8 bases at V and 4 bases at J, with 18 bases between the two ends. The CDR3 spans 15 residues. As DNA, the CDR3 is TGTGCCAGCGGCTATCGAGGTGCGGCTTACAATGAGCAGTTCTTC. It encodes CASGYRGAAYNEQFF. Filled out from reference TRBV7-2 and TRBJ2-1, the complete variable domain reads GAGVSQSPSNKVTEKGKDVELRCDPISGHTALYWYRQSLGQGLEFLIYFQGNSAPDKSGLPSDRFSAERTGGSVSTLTIQRTQQEDSAVYLCASGYRGAAYNEQFFGPGTRLTVL.

This clonotype came up once. The chain has TRBV4-3 and TRBJ1-6, with D maybe TRBD1 (6 bases). The CDR3 runs 13 residues. Per the germline V gene, CDR1 is LGHNA and CDR2 is YSLEER. V shed 1 base and J shed 8 bases, with 6 bases lying between them. CDR3 in amino acids: CASSQGTDSPLHF. CDR3 in DNA: TGCGCCAGCAGCCAAGGGACAGATTCACCCCTCCACTTT.

This clonotype was observed once. A much more abundant neighbour one base away suggests this may be a read error. The rearrangement joins TRBV29-1 to TRBJ2-5; TRBD2 aligns across 13 bases. The J call may be faulty, since TRBJ2-4 better matches the DNA end. The CDR3 is made up of 15 amino acids. Germline CDR1 reads SQVTM; CDR2 reads ANQGSEA. The CDR3 sequence is CSVAGTSGAKSIQYF. In nucleotides, the CDR3 is TGCAGCGTTGCCGGGACTAGCGGGGCCAAAAGCATTCAGTACTTC.

As concerns this clonotype: An end of the junction differs from the germline gene, which may be a read error. This rearrangement joins TRBV29-1 to TRBJ2-4; either TRBD1 or TRBD2 may supply D (6 bases each). Germline V gene lookup returns CDR1 SQVTM and CDR2 ANQGSEA. The CDR3 runs to 14 residues. CDR3 residues: CSVEGRGGKNVQYF. CDR3 bases: TGCAGCGTTGAAGGCAGGGGAGGCAAAAACGTTCAGTACTTC.

This clonotype was observed a few times. This chain links TRBV7-2 with TRBJ2-5; possibly TRBD1 for D (5 bases). Germline-derived CDR1 and CDR2 are SGHTA and FQGNSA. V was pared by 2 bases and J by 3 bases, with 22 bases between. The CDR3 has 18 amino acids. DNA for the CDR3: TGTGCCAGCAGCTTACTAAGTCGGATCGGGTCAGGGAAAGAGACCCAGTACTTC. This codes for CASSLLSRIGSGKETQYF.

This clonotype was recorded a few times. The chain links TRBV6-2 or TRBV6-3 to TRBJ2-1; D is unclear. In germline, CDR1 is MNHEY, CDR2 SVGEGT. The CDR3 contains 15 residues. Trimming stripped 2 bases from V and 8 bases from J, with 16 bases between. CDR3 nucleotides: TGTGCCAGCAGTTACCAGTCTTCCCTACAATATGAGCAGTTCTTC. Its protein is CASSYQSSLQYEQFF.

This clonotype was detected only a few times. V is TRBV29-1 and J is TRBJ2-7, with D perhaps TRBD1 (6 bases). Germline-derived CDR1 and CDR2 are SQVTM and ANQGSEA. The CDR3 has 12 residues. V lost 3 bases, J lost 6 bases, and 12 bases lay in between. CDR3 nucleotides: TGCAGCGTTGAGTTCGACAGGCGCGAGCAGTACTTC. Amino acid sequence: CSVEFDRREQYF.

The genes are TRBV6-2 or TRBV6-3 and TRBJ2-1, with TRBD1 matching over 10 bases. The CDR3 is 16 amino acids. Germline lookup yields CDR1 MNHEY and CDR2 SVGEGT. V lost 6 bases and J lost 9; bases outside the gene matches: 14. CDR3 amino acids: CASRQRRDRGRGEQFF. The CDR3 coding sequence is TGTGCCAGCAGGCAACGAAGGGACAGGGGAAGAGGTGAGCAGTTCTTC.

The count of this clonotype is one. The chain links TRBV4-2 to TRBJ2-7; a weak D match, TRBD1 (6 bases). The tail of the sequence fits TRBJ2-5 better, so the J call may be wrong. The V gene's germline CDR1 is LGHNA and CDR2 YNFKEQ. The CDR3 is 15 residues long. The CDR3, as DNA: TGTGCCAGCAGCCAAGCGTGGGGACAAGGGGAGACCCAGTACTTC. It specifies CASSQAWGQGETQYF.

This clonotype was counted a single time. The V and J genes are TRBV4-3 and TRBJ2-1, with a weak D call TRBD2 (6 bases). The CDR3 length is 17 residues. Germline lookup yields CDR1 LGHNA and CDR2 YSLEER. V was shortened by 0 bases and J by 3 bases, with 15 bases between the two germline ends. CDR3 bases: TGCGCCAGCAGCCAAGATTTTAGGGACTCTGTCTACAATGAGCAGTTCTTC. Amino acid sequence: CASSQDFRDSVYNEQFF.

This clonotype was detected a few times. The V gene is TRBV12-3 or TRBV12-4, the J gene TRBJ1-4, with D tentatively TRBD1 (5 bases). Trimming stripped 5 bases from V and 4 bases from J, with 20 bases between. CDR3 length: 17 amino acids. CDR3 bases: TGTGCCAGCAGTACGACTGGGACCGATATTTATAATGAAAAACTGTTTTTT. This gives the protein CASSTTGTDIYNEKLFF.

In this sample, this clonotype turned up a few times. The chain employs TRBV6-1 and TRBJ2-5; D uncertain. Germline assignment: CDR1 MNHNS and CDR2 SASEGT. The CDR3 extends over 13 amino acids. The V end lost 3 bases, the J end lost 5 bases, and 10 bases lay between the germline ends. The CDR3 is CASSESRLETQYF. CDR3 sequence (DNA): TGTGCCAGCAGTGAGTCCAGGCTTGAGACCCAGTACTTC.

The table lists this clonotype with a count of one. The chain uses TRBV25-1 and TRBJ2-7, with 10 positions matching TRBD1. The CDR3 is made up of 13 amino acids. Trimming at V came to 10 bases and at J to 4 bases, leaving 7 bases not matched to a gene. Germline loops: CDR1 MGHDK, CDR2 SYGVNS. CDR3 protein: CATGDRGRYEQYF. The CDR3 coding sequence is TGTGCCACCGGGGACAGGGGAAGATACGAGCAGTACTTC.

CDR3 coding DNA: TGCAGTGCTAGAGGGAACAGGGGGAGCAATCAGCCCCAGCATTTT. It yields the protein CSARGNRGSNQPQHF. The V call is TRBV20-1, the J call TRBJ1-5; 8 bases align to TRBD1. Germline V gene data show CDR1 as DFQATT and CDR2 as SNEGSKA (reference sequence). The V segment lost 1 base and the J segment 1 base; nucleotides outside the gene matches: 3. CDR3 length: 15 residues.

This clonotype was seen more than once but under ten times. The rearrangement uses TRBV29-1 and TRBJ1-2, with D perhaps TRBD1 (5 bases). The CDR3 runs 11 residues. Trimming removed 3 bases at V and 8 bases at J, with 10 bases between. From germline, CDR1 is SQVTM and CDR2 ANQGSEA. The CDR3 reads CSVEGEWGYTF. The CDR3 DNA is TGCAGCGTTGAGGGGGAATGGGGCTACACCTTC. The full variable domain, with the rest looked up from reference TRBV29-1 and TRBJ1-2, is SAVISQKPSRDICQRGTSLTIQCQVDSQVTMMFWYRQQPGQSLTLIATANQGSEATYESGFVIDKFPISRPNLTFSTLTVSNMSPEDSSIYLCSVEGEWGYTFGSGTRLTVV.

The CDR3 DNA reads TGTGCCAGCAGCTTAGCCGGGACAGGGGGCAGGACCCTCCACTTT. This sequence encodes CASSLAGTGGRTLHF. The rearrangement joins TRBV7-6 to TRBJ1-6; 12 nucleotides agree with TRBD1. Per germline, CDR1 SGHVS and CDR2 FNYEAQ. V was clipped by 0 bases and J by 14 bases; unmatched bases: 5. The CDR3 is made up of 15 amino acids.

This sequence joins TRBV29-1 and TRBJ1-2, with unresolved D. The CDR3 runs 12 residues. Between the trimmed V and J ends, which lost 2 bases and 3 bases, there was a span of 7 bases. CDR1 SQVTM and CDR2 ANQGSEA come from the germline V gene. In DNA, the CDR3 is TGCAGCGTTGAAAAGGGAGACTATGGCTACACCTTC. This translates into CSVEKGDYGYTF.

This clonotype was recorded a few times. The J gene is TRBJ1-5, the V gene TRBV20-1; unclear D gene. This CDR3 spans 14 amino acids. Trimming shortened V by 5 bases and J by 5 bases, and 16 bases separated the two germline ends. Germline CDR1 and CDR2: DFQATT and SNEGSKA (reference sequence). The CDR3: CSAGALRRDQPQHF. CDR3 nucleotide sequence: TGCAGTGCTGGTGCTTTAAGGCGAGATCAGCCCCAGCATTTT.

Here the CDR3 reads CASSEEAGVSTTYEQYF. The CDR3 nucleotides read TGTGCCAGCAGTGAAGAAGCGGGGGTTTCCACAACCTACGAGCAGTACTTC. This chain joins TRBV2 and TRBJ2-7; TRBD2 aligns across 8 bases. There are 17 residues in the CDR3. Germline V gene sequence: CDR1 SNHLY, CDR2 FYNNEI. V trimming: 1 base; J trimming: 2 bases; junction bases outside the gene matches: 10.

The chain uses TRBV12-3 or TRBV12-4 and TRBJ2-7; TRBD1 matches 9 bases. The V segment lost 0 bases and the J segment 5 bases; nucleotides outside the gene matches: 11. The CDR3 spans 17 residues. The CDR3 nucleotides read TGTGCCAGCAGTTTAGCGCAGGGGACAGGGTGGAAAAACGAGCAGTACTTC. As protein: CASSLAQGTGWKNEQYF.

V usage is TRBV20-1 and J usage is TRBJ2-5; no definite D call. The V end lost 6 bases, the J end lost 0 bases, and 14 bases lay between the germline ends. This CDR3 region has 14 residues. The germline gives CDR1 DFQATT, CDR2 SNEGSKA (reference sequence). The CDR3 nucleotides read TGCAGTGCAATGGAGACGCAAAACCAAGAGACCCAGTACTTC. Translated: CSAMETQNQETQYF.

This clonotype came up a few times. The rearrangement uses TRBV10-3 and TRBJ2-1; possibly TRBD1 or TRBD2 for D (5 bases each). The CDR3 runs to 16 residues. The germline CDR1 and CDR2 sequences are ENHRY and SYGVKD. V lost 6 bases, J lost 2 bases, and 17 bases lay in between. CDR3 bases: TGTGCCATCAGCGGGCAGGTTATGGGGGCCTACAATGAGCAGTTCTTC. It yields the protein CAISGQVMGAYNEQFF.

A few counts support this clonotype. The chain combines TRBV14 with TRBJ2-1; D may correspond to TRBD1 or TRBD2 (5 bases each). V lost 1 base and J lost 8, with 6 bases in between. Germline CDR1 reads SGHDN; CDR2 reads FVKESK. The CDR3 totals 12 residues. The DNA of the CDR3 is TGTGCCAGCAGCCAAGGGGGGTATGAGCAGTTCTTC. As protein: CASSQGGYEQFF.